This T cell receptor (beta chain) was sequenced during a study of T cell repertoires in cytomegalovirus infection. This clonotype was seen more than once but under ten times. A read error is possible here, since a much larger clone lies one base away. This CDR3 spans 11 amino acids. The ends were cut back, 0 bases at V and 6 bases at J, with 3 bases in the middle. CDR1 SGHAT and CDR2 FQDESV come from the germline V gene (reference sequence). TCRdb ran MiXCR on the reads and lists one entry per CDR3 protein. The table includes 740,000 or so distinct CDR3 sequences, less than 40% detected once. This rearrangement joins TRBV11-1 to TRBJ2-7; no clear D gene. The clonotype comes from a human donor in good health (CMV status not recorded). Some clones in this sample may be carry-over from other donors' samples. The specimen sequenced was PBMCs. The DNA for the CDR3 is TGTGCCAGCAGCTTAGCGACCGAGCAGTACTTC. This codes for CASSLATEQYF.